One and the same sample provided the 2 T cell receptor beta chains below, sequenced in a study of T cell responses to AZD1222 COVID-19 vaccine. TCRdb's table, derived via immunoSEQ multiplex PCR, lists solely in-frame clones and lacks some. The data contain approximately 100,000 clones, 90% to 95% of them singletons. Material: peripheral blood, obtained on day 0 of AZD1222 vaccination. The source is an adult in good health.

The chain is built from TRBV11-2 and TRBJ2-7; the match to TRBD1 covers 11 bases. V was pared by 1 base and J by 6 bases, with 11 bases of the junction left unmatched. This CDR3 has 17 residues. Germline CDR1 reads SGHAT; CDR2 reads FQNNGV. CDR3 bases: TGTGCCAGCAGCTTAGGGTTCCCGGGACAGGGGGTATCCGAGCAGTACTTC. This sequence encodes CASSLGFPGQGVSEQYF.

Written as DNA, the CDR3 is TGTGCCAGCAGCCCTGGACAGGTGAGATGGGAGGAGCAGTTCTTC. Protein: CASSPGQVRWEEQFF. The rearrangement links TRBV3-1 (or the pseudogene TRBV3-2) to TRBJ2-1, with 7 nucleotides matching TRBD1. V was clipped by 4 bases and J by 10 bases; unmatched bases: 13. This CDR3 has 15 residues. Germline V lookup: CDR1 LGHDT, CDR2 YNNKEL (reference sequence).